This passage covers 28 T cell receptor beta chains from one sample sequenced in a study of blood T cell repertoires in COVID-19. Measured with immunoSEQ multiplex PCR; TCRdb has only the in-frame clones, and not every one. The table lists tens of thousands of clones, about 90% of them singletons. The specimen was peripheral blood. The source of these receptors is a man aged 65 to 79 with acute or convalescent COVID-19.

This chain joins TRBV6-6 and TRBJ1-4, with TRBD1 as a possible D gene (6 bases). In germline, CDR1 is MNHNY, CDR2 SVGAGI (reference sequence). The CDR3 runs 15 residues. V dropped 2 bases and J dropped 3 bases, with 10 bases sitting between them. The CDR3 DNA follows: TGTGCCAGCAGTTACGGCCAGGGGCCTAATGAAAAACTGTTTTTT. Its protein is CASSYGQGPNEKLFF.

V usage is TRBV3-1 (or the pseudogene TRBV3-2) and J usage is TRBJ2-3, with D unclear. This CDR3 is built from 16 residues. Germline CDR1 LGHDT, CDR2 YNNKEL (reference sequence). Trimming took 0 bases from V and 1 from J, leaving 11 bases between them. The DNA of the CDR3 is TGTGCCAGCAGCCAAGATGCCCACAGCCGCACAGATACGCAGTATTTT. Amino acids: CASSQDAHSRTDTQYF.

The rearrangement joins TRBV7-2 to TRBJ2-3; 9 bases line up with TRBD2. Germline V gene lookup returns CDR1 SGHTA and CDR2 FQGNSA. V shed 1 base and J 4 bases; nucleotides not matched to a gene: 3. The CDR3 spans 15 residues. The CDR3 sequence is CASSLGLAGADTQYF. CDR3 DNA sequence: TGTGCCAGCAGCTTAGGGTTAGCGGGAGCAGATACGCAGTATTTT.

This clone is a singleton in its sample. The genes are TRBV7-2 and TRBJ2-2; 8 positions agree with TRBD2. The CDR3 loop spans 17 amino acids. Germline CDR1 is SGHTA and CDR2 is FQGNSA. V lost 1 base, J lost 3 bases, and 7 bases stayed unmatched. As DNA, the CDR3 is TGTGCCAGCAGCTTAGAGAGCGGACTAGCCTACACCGGGGAGCTGTTTTTT. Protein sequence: CASSLESGLAYTGELFF.

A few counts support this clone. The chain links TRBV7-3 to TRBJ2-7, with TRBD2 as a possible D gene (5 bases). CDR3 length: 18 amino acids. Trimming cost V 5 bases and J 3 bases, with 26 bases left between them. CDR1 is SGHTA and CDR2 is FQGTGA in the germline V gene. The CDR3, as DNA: TGTGCCAGCAGCCCCCCGCCCCCTACAGCGACTACGTGCTACGAGCAGTACTTC. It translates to CASSPPPPTATTCYEQYF.

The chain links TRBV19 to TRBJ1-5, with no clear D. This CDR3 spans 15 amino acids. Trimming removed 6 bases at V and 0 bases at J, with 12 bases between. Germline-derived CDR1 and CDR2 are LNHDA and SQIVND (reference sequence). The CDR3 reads CASRVVLYSNQPQHF. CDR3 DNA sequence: TGTGCCAGTAGGGTCGTCCTATATAGCAATCAGCCCCAGCATTTT.

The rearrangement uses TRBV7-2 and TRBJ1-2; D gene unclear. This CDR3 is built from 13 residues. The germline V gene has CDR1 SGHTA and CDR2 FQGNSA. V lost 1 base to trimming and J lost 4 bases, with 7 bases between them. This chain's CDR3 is CASSLGQSYGYTF. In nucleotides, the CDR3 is TGTGCCAGCAGCTTAGGTCAGTCCTATGGCTACACCTTC.

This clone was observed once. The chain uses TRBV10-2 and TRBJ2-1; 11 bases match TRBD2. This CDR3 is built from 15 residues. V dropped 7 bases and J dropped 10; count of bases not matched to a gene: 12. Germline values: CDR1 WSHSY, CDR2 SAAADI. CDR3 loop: CASTPTSGSSWEQFF. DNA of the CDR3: TGCGCCAGCACCCCTACTAGCGGGAGTTCTTGGGAGCAGTTCTTC.

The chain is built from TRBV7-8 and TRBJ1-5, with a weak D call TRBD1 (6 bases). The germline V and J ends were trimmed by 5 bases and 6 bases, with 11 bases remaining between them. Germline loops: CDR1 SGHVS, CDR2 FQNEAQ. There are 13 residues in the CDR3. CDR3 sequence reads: CASSPGESQPQHF. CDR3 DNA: TGTGCCAGCAGCCCAGGGGAGTCTCAGCCCCAGCATTTT.

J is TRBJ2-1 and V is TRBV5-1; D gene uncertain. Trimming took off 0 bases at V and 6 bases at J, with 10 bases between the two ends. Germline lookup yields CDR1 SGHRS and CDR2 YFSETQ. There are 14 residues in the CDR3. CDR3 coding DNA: TGCGCCAGCAGCTTGGCACAGATCTCCAATGAGCAGTTCTTC. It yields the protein CASSLAQISNEQFF.

The CDR3 here is CASSSGQSLEQYF. CDR3 coding DNA: TGTGCCAGCAGTTCGGGACAGAGTCTTGAGCAGTACTTC. The chain couples TRBV28 to TRBJ2-7; 7 nucleotides match TRBD1. The germline V gene has CDR1 MDHEN and CDR2 SYDVKM. The junction had 7 bases not matched to a gene; V was cut back by 4 bases and J by 7 bases. This CDR3 contains 13 residues.

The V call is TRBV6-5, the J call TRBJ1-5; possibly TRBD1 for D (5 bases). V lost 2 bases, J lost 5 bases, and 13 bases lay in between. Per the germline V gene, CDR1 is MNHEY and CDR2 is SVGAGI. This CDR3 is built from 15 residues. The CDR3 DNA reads TGTGCCAGCAGTTACGACGGAGGGGCGGATCAGCCCCAGCATTTT. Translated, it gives CASSYDGGADQPQHF.

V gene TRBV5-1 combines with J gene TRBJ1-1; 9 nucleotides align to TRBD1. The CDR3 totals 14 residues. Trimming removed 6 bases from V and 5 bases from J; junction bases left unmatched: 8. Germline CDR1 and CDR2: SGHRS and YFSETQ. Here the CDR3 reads CASTMDRGQTEAFF. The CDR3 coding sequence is TGCGCCAGCACCATGGACAGGGGCCAGACTGAAGCTTTCTTT. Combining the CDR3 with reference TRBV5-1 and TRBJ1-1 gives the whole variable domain KAGVTQTPRYLIKTRGQQVTLSCSPISGHRSVSWYQQTPGQGLQFLFEYFSETQRNKGNFPGRFSGRQFSNSRSEMNVSTLELGDSALYLCASTMDRGQTEAFFGQGTRLTVV.

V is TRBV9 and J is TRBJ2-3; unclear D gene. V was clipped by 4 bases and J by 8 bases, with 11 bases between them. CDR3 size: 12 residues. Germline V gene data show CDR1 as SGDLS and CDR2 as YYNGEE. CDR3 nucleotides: TGTGCCAGCAGCCCCGGCGGCTCTACGCAGTATTTT. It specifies CASSPGGSTQYF.

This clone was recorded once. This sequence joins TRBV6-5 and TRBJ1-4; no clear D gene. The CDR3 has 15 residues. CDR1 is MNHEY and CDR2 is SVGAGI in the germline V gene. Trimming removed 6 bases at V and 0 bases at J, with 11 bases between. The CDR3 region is CASRTVGATNEKLFF. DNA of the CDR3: TGTGCCAGCAGGACGGTGGGAGCAACTAATGAAAAACTGTTTTTT.

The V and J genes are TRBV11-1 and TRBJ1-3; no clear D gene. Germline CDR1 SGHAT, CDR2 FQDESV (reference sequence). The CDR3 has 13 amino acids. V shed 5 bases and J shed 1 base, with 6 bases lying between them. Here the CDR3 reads CASSVQSGNTIYF. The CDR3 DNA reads TGTGCCAGCAGCGTCCAGTCTGGAAACACCATATATTTT.

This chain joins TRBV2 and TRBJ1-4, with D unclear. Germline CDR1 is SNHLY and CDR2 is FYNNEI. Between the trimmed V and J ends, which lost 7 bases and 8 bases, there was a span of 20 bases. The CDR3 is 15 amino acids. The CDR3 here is CASKLRNMGREKLFF. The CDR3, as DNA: TGTGCCAGCAAGTTAAGGAACATGGGGAGAGAAAAACTGTTTTTT. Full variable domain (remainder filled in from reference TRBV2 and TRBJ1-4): EPEVTQTPSHQVTQMGQEVILRCVPISNHLYFYWYRQILGQKVEFLVSFYNNEISEKSEIFDDQFSVERPDGSNFTLKIRSTKLEDSAMYFCASKLRNMGREKLFFGSGTQLSVL.

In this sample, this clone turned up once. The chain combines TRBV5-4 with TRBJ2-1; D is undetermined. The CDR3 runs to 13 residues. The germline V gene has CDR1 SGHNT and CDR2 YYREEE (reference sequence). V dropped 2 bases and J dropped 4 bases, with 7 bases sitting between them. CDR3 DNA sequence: TGTGCCAGCAGCTTCGAGGAATACAATGAGCAGTTCTTC. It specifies CASSFEEYNEQFF.

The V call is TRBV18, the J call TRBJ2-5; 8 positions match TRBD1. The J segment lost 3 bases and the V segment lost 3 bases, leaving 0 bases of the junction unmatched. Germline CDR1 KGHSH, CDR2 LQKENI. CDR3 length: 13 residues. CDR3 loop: CASSPGQEETQYF. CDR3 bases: TGTGCCAGCTCACCGGGACAGGAAGAGACCCAGTACTTC.

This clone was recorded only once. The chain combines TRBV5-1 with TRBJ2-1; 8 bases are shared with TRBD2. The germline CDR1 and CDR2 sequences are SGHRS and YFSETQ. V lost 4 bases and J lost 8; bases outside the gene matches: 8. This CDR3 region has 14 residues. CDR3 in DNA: TGCGCCAGCAGCCCGACGGGAGGGGGGGATGAGCAGTTCTTC. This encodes CASSPTGGGDEQFF.

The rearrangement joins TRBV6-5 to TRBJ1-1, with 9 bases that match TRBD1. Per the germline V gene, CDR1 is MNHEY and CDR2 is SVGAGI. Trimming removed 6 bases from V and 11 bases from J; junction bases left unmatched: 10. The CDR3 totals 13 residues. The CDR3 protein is CASSSTGGARAFF. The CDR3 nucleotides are TGTGCCAGCAGCTCCACAGGGGGCGCACGGGCTTTCTTT.

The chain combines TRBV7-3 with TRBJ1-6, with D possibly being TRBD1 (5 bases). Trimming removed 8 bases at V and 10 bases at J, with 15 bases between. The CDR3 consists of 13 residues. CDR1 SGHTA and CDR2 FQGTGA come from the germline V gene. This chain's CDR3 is CASAGTSGSPLHF. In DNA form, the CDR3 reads TGTGCCAGCGCCGGGACTTCGGGATCACCCCTCCACTTT.

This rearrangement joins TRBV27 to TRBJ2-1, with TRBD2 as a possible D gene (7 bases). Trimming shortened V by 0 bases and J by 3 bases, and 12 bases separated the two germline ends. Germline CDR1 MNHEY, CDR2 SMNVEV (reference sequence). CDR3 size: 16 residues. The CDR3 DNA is TGTGCCAGCAGTTTATCAGAGGGGGACTACTACAATGAGCAGTTCTTC. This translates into CASSLSEGDYYNEQFF.

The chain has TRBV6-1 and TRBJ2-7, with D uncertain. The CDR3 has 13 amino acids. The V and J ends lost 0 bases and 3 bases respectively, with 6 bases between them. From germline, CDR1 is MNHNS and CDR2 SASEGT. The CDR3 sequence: CASSEALVYEQYF. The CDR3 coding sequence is TGTGCCAGCAGTGAAGCGCTAGTCTACGAGCAGTACTTC.

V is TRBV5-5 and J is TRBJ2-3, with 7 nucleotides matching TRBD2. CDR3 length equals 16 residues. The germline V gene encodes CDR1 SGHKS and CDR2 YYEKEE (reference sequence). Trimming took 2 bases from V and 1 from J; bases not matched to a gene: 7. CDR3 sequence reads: CASSFWQGGGTDTQYF. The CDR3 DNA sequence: TGTGCCAGCAGCTTCTGGCAGGGAGGGGGCACAGATACGCAGTATTTT.

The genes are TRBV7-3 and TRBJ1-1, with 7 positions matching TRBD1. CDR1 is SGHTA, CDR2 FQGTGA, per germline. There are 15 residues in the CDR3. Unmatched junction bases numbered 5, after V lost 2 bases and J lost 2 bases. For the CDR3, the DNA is TGTGCCAGCAGCTTATTCGCAGGGGGAAACACTGAAGCTTTCTTT. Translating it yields CASSLFAGGNTEAFF.

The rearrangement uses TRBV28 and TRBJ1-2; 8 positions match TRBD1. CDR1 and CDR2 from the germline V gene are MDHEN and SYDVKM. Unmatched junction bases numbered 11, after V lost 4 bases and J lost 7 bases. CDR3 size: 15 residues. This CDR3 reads CASSSAGQGARGYTF. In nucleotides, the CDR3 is TGTGCCAGCAGTTCGGCCGGGCAGGGGGCGCGTGGCTACACCTTC.

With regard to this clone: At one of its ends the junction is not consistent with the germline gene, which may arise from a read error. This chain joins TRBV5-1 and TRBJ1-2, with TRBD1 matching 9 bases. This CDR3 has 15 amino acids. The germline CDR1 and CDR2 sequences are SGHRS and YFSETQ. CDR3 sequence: CASSSDAGTGYDYTF. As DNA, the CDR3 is TGCGCCAGCAGCTCGGACGCCGGGACAGGGTATGACTACACCTTC. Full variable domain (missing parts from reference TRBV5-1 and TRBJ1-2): KAGVTQTPRYLIKTRGQQVTLSCSPISGHRSVSWYQQTPGQGLQFLFEYFSETQRNKGNFPGRFSGRQFSNSRSEMNVSTLELGDSALYLCASSSDAGTGYDYTFGSGTRLTVV.